The entry that follows covers one TCR beta chain sequence. The CDR3 totals 13 residues. Germline CDR1 reads SNHLY; CDR2 reads FYNNEI. Trimming took 7 bases from V and 2 from J; bases not matched to a gene: 1. As originally analysed: Using reference gene primer amplification, nucleated cell counts were estimated. This table comes from immunoSEQ multiplex PCR, and its TCRdb copy is limited to in-frame clones, with some not included. The V and J calls and clone size come from that table; D and trimming were worked out from the DNA. The sample lists about 240,000 clones, approximately 80% occurring once. This record belongs to a study of blood T cell repertoires in COVID-19. Study information: Sites in the United States, Italy and Spain provided acute and convalescent COVID-19 samples. PBMCs, B-cell-depleted T cells, or T cells provided the cDNA or gDNA that made up the material.

The source is a woman in her fifties or sixties with active or convalescent COVID-19. The genes are TRBV2 and TRBJ1-2; TRBD1 matches at 10 bases. The sample consisted of peripheral blood. The CDR3 loop is CASKGQGNYGYTF. CDR3 DNA sequence: TGTGCCAGCAAGGGACAGGGGAACTATGGCTACACCTTC.